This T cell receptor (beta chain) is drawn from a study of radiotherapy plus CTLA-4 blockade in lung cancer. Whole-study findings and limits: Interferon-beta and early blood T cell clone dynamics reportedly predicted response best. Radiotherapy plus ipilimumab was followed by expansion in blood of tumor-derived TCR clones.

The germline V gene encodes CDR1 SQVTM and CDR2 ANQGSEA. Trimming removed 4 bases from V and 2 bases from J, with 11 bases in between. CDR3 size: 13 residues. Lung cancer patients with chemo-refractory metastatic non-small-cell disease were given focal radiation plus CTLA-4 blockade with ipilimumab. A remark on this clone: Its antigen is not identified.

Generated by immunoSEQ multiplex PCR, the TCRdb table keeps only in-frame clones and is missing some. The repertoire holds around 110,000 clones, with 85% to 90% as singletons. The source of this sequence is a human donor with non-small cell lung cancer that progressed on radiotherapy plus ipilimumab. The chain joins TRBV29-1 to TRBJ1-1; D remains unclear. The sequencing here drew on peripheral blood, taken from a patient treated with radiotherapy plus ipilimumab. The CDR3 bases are TGCAGCGTTGTTTCAGAGAAAAACACTGAAGCTTTCTTT. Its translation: CSVVSEKNTEAFF.